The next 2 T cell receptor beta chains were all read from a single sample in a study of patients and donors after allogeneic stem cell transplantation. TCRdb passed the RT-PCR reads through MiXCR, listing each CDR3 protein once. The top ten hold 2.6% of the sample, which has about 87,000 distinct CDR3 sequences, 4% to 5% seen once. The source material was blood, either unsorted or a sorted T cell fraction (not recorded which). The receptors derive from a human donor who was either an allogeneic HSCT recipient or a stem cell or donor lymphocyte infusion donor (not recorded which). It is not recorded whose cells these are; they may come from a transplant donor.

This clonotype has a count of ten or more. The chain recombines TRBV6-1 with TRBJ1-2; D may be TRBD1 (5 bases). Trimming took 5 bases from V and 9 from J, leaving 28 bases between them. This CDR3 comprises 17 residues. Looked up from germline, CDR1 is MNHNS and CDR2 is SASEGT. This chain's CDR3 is CASSPFKPRTGRVSYTF. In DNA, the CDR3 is TGTGCCAGCAGTCCGTTCAAACCCCGAACGGGGCGGGTTAGCTACACCTTC.

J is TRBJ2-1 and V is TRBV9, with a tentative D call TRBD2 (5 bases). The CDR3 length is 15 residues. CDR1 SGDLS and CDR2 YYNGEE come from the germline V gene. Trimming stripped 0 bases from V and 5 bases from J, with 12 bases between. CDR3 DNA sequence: TGTGCCAGCAGCGTAGAGTGGGAGTCCCACAATGAGCAGTTCTTC. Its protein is CASSVEWESHNEQFF.